These 18 T cell receptor beta chains share one sample of origin, sequenced in a study of blood T cell repertoires in COVID-19. Assay used: immunoSEQ multiplex PCR; TCRdb lists only in-frame clones, some missing. The data show some 210,000 clones, with roughly 78% seen just once and about an eighth held by the top ten. Sequenced material: peripheral blood. All receptors derive from a middle-aged woman with acute or convalescent COVID-19.

This chain joins TRBV2 and TRBJ1-1; D is undetermined. V lost 8 bases and J lost 4, with 8 bases in between. There are 11 residues in the CDR3. From germline, CDR1 is SNHLY and CDR2 FYNNEI. The CDR3 DNA reads as TGTGCCAGCGAGGTTACCACTGAAGCTTTCTTT. Amino acids: CASEVTTEAFF.

This clone was recorded once. The rearrangement links TRBV5-1 to TRBJ1-2; 7 bases align to TRBD1. The CDR3 sequence is 15 residues long. V lost 3 bases, J lost 8 bases, and 13 bases stayed unmatched. Germline lookup yields CDR1 SGHRS and CDR2 YFSETQ. CDR3 amino acids: CASSYDRALFGGYTF. The CDR3 bases are TGCGCCAGCAGCTATGACAGGGCCCTTTTTGGGGGCTACACCTTC.

The chain is built from TRBV9 and TRBJ1-2, with a tentative D call TRBD1 (6 bases). Trimming pared 4 bases from V and 8 bases from J, leaving 21 bases between. From germline, CDR1 is SGDLS and CDR2 YYNGEE. The CDR3 spans 15 residues. The CDR3 nucleotides read TGTGCCAGCAGCCCGAGGGGGGGACTACTAAGAGGCTACACCTTC. Translated: CASSPRGGLLRGYTF.

The V call is TRBV4-1, the J call TRBJ1-2, with a possible D match to TRBD1 (6 bases). V lost 7 bases and J 4 bases, leaving 19 bases between the germline ends. Germline values: CDR1 MGHRA, CDR2 YSYEKL. The CDR3 is 15 residues long. In DNA, the CDR3 is TGCGCCAGCACCGAAGATCCCCAGGGGCTCTATGGCTACACCTTC. Translation: CASTEDPQGLYGYTF.

This chain joins TRBV5-4 and TRBJ2-7; the D gene is possibly TRBD2 (6 bases). The V gene lost 0 bases and the J gene lost 2 bases, with 6 bases spanning the gap. The CDR3 totals 13 residues. Per germline, CDR1 SGHNT and CDR2 YYREEE (reference sequence). CDR3 in DNA: TGTGCCAGCAGCTTGGGGGAGGCCTACGAGCAGTACTTC. Translated, it gives CASSLGEAYEQYF.

A few counts support this clone. The V gene is TRBV19, the J gene TRBJ1-3, with TRBD1 matching over 7 bases. CDR3 length: 15 residues. J gave up 3 bases and V 3 bases, and 5 bases lay outside the gene matches. Germline CDR1 LNHDA, CDR2 SQIVND (reference sequence). The CDR3 loop reads CASSMADRVGNTIYF. The CDR3 nucleotides read TGTGCCAGTAGTATGGCCGACAGGGTTGGAAACACCATATATTTT.

The chain is built from TRBV6-5 and TRBJ1-1; D remains ambiguous. This CDR3 contains 12 residues. CDR1 and CDR2 (germline): MNHEY, SVGAGI. The V end was cut by 5 bases, the J end by 3 bases, with 7 bases between. The CDR3 sequence is CASSRGDTEAFF. The CDR3 nucleotides read TGTGCCAGCAGTCGGGGAGACACTGAAGCTTTCTTT.

V and J are TRBV23-1 and TRBJ2-7; 10 bases fit TRBD2. TRBV23-1 counts as an open reading frame of uncertain function. This CDR3 has 18 amino acids. The V segment lost 0 bases and the J segment 6 bases; nucleotides outside the gene matches: 14. CDR3 nucleotide sequence: TGCGCCAGCAGTCAATCCGATCCAGCGGGGGGGAGGAAAGGCGAGCAGTACTTC. Protein: CASSQSDPAGGRKGEQYF.

The J gene is TRBJ2-1, the V gene TRBV6-2 or TRBV6-3; 10 bases map to TRBD2. The V gene end was trimmed by 4 bases and the J gene end by 7 bases; junction bases not matched to a gene: 4. This CDR3 spans 14 amino acids. The germline V gene encodes CDR1 MNHEY and CDR2 SVGEGT. DNA for the CDR3: TGTGCCAGCAGTTGGGGACTAGCGACTAATGAGCAGTTCTTC. Translated, it gives CASSWGLATNEQFF.

This sequence joins TRBV5-6 and TRBJ2-1; 8 nucleotides agree with TRBD2. Germline V gives CDR1 SGHDT, CDR2 YYEEEE. Trimming took 4 bases from V and 7 from J; bases not matched to a gene: 10. The CDR3 has 15 amino acids. DNA of the CDR3: TGTGCCAGCAGCCTAGCACCTAGCGGGCATAATGAGCAGTTCTTC. Its translation: CASSLAPSGHNEQFF.

V is TRBV6-2 or TRBV6-3 and J is TRBJ1-5; D gene unclear. The CDR3 totals 13 residues. Trimming cost V 0 bases and J 7 bases, with 7 bases left between them. From germline, CDR1 is MNHEY and CDR2 SVGEGT. The CDR3 sequence is CASSYSVRQPQHF. For the CDR3, the DNA is TGTGCCAGCAGTTACTCTGTCCGGCAGCCCCAGCATTTT.

This chain joins TRBV9 and TRBJ2-2, with 11 bases aligning to TRBD2. The CDR3 consists of 19 residues. Germline assignment: CDR1 SGDLS and CDR2 YYNGEE. V lost 1 base and J lost 6; bases outside the gene matches: 14. CDR3 sequence (DNA): TGTGCCAGCAGCGTATGGATGGCTAGCGGGGGGACCGTATCCGGGGAGCTGTTTTTT. Its translation: CASSVWMASGGTVSGELFF.

The rearrangement joins TRBV10-3 to TRBJ2-2; a weak D match, TRBD2 (6 bases). Germline V gives CDR1 ENHRY, CDR2 SYGVKD. Between the trimmed V and J ends, which lost 3 bases and 3 bases, there was a span of 11 bases. The CDR3 contains 15 residues. CDR3 DNA sequence: TGTGCCATCAGTGACGGGGCGGGGCACACCGGGGAGCTGTTTTTT. Translated: CAISDGAGHTGELFF.

J is TRBJ2-7 and V is TRBV7-6; TRBD1 matches 7 bases. Germline CDR1 and CDR2: SGHVS and FNYEAQ. The junction had 6 bases not matched to a gene; V was cut back by 5 bases and J by 2 bases. The CDR3 consists of 14 residues. CDR3: CASSRGQPPYEQYF. The CDR3 DNA is TGTGCCAGCAGCCGGGGACAGCCTCCCTACGAGCAGTACTTC.

This clone was seen only a few times. The chain links TRBV5-1 to TRBJ1-2, with a weak D call TRBD1 (6 bases). The CDR3 has 13 amino acids. V was pared by 5 bases and J by 4 bases, with 12 bases between. Germline CDR1 reads SGHRS; CDR2 reads YFSETQ. The CDR3, as DNA: TGCGCCAGCAGTCCCGGGACATCCTATGGCTACACCTTC. It encodes CASSPGTSYGYTF.

The gene calls are TRBV6-5 and TRBJ1-2; D unclear. Per the germline V gene, CDR1 is MNHEY and CDR2 is SVGAGI. CDR3 length equals 13 residues. V lost 10 bases and J 1 base, leaving 13 bases between the germline ends. The CDR3 DNA follows: TGTGCCACCTCTCGGGGTCATAACTATGGCTACACCTTC. Translated, it gives CATSRGHNYGYTF.

In its sample, this clone was seen once. The rearrangement links TRBV12-3 or TRBV12-4 to TRBJ2-5; D not resolved. V lost 3 bases and J lost 2, with 7 bases in between. This CDR3 spans 13 amino acids. The CDR3 sequence is CASSFNRQETQYF. The CDR3 DNA reads TGTGCCAGCAGTTTTAACAGACAAGAGACCCAGTACTTC.

V usage is TRBV19 and J usage is TRBJ1-1, with D uncertain. Germline assignment: CDR1 LNHDA and CDR2 SQIVND (reference sequence). There are 16 residues in the CDR3. Trimming removed 1 base from V and 5 bases from J, with 17 bases in between. The DNA for the CDR3 is TGTGCCAGTAGTATAGCCCCGCGAGGGCCGGGAACTGAAGCTTTCTTT. Amino acid sequence: CASSIAPRGPGTEAFF.